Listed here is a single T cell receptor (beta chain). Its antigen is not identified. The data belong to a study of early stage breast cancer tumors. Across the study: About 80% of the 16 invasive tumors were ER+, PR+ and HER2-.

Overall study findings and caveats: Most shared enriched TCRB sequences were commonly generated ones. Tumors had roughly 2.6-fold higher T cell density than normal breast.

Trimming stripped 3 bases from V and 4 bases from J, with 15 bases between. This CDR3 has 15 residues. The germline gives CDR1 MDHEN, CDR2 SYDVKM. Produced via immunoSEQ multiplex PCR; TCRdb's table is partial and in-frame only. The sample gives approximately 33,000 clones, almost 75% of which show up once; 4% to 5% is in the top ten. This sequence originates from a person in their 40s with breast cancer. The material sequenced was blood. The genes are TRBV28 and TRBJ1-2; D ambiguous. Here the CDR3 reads CASSLEMWSLYGYTF. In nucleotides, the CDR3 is TGTGCCAGCAGTTTGGAGATGTGGTCCCTCTATGGCTACACCTTC.